One sample yielded the 5 T cell receptor beta chains listed below, sequenced in a study of control samples from healthy donors and cancer patients. Sequencing used immunoSEQ multiplex PCR; TCRdb keeps in-frame clones, though not all of them. The table shows over 100,000 clones, with 88% occurring only once. The source material was blood. The receptors derive from a man between 35 and 55 years old in good health.

The chain employs TRBV19 and TRBJ2-5; 7 nucleotides align to TRBD1. Germline values: CDR1 LNHDA, CDR2 SQIVND (reference sequence). The V segment lost 6 bases and the J segment 3 bases; nucleotides outside the gene matches: 4. The CDR3 runs 13 residues. The CDR3 protein is CASSVQGEETQYF. Here the CDR3 DNA reads TGTGCCAGTAGCGTGCAGGGGGAAGAGACCCAGTACTTC.

The chain carries TRBV14 and TRBJ1-5; 11 positions agree with TRBD1. The germline V gene has CDR1 SGHDN and CDR2 FVKESK. V shed 4 bases, J shed 0 bases, and the junction held 17 bases outside the gene matches. CDR3 length: 21 amino acids. CDR3 bases: TGTGCCAGCAGCCGGAGGGTACATGGGACAGGGGGTAGATATAGCAATCAGCCCCAGCATTTT. Protein: CASSRRVHGTGGRYSNQPQHF.

The genes are TRBV5-1 and TRBJ1-1; possibly TRBD1 for D (5 bases). Trimming stripped 7 bases from V and 0 bases from J, with 16 bases between. The germline CDR1 and CDR2 sequences are SGHRS and YFSETQ. The CDR3 length is 15 residues. The CDR3 DNA reads TGCGCCAGCGGGAGGTTAGACAGTTTGAACACTGAAGCTTTCTTT. Translating gives CASGRLDSLNTEAFF.

The chain recombines TRBV5-1 with TRBJ2-3; D is tentatively TRBD1 or TRBD2 (6 bases each). Deletions cut 0 bases from V and 4 bases from J, with 12 bases between. This CDR3 spans 15 amino acids. Germline CDR1 reads SGHRS; CDR2 reads YFSETQ. The CDR3 region has the DNA TGCGCCAGCAGCTTGGACGGGGGCCAGGCAGATACGCAGTATTTT. Protein: CASSLDGGQADTQYF.

V is TRBV7-9 and J is TRBJ1-4, with no clear D. The ends were cut back, 3 bases at V and 4 bases at J, with 12 bases in the middle. The CDR3 sequence is 15 residues long. Germline V gives CDR1 SEHNR, CDR2 FQNEAQ (reference sequence). The CDR3 coding sequence is TGTGCCAGCAGCTTCTCCGCCTTTGGTAATGAAAAACTGTTTTTT. Its translation is CASSFSAFGNEKLFF. The full variable domain, in which reference TRBV7-9 and TRBJ1-4 provide the parts outside the CDR3, is DTGVSQNPRHKITKRGQNVTFRCDPISEHNRLYWYRQTLGQGPEFLTYFQNEAQLEKSRLLSDRFSAERPKGSFSTLEIQRTEQGDSAMYLCASSFSAFGNEKLFFGSGTQLSVL.